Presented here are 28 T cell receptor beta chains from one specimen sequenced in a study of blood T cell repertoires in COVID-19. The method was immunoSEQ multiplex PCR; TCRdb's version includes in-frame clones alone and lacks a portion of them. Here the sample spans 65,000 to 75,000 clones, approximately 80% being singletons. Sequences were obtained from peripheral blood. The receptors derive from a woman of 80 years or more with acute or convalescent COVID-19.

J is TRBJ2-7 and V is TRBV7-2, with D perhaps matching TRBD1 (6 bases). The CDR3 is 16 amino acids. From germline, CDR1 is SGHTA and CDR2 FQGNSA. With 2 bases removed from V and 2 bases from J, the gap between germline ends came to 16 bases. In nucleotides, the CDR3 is TGTGCCAGCAGCTTAACCGGGACACAACTCCCCTACGAGCAGTACTTC. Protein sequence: CASSLTGTQLPYEQYF.

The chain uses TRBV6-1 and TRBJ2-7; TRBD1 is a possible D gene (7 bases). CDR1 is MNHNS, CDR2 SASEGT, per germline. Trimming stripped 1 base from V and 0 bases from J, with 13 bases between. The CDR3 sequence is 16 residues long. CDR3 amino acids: CASSEGSGGGSYEQYF. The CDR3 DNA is TGTGCCAGCAGTGAAGGATCAGGGGGAGGCTCCTACGAGCAGTACTTC.

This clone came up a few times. This CDR3 reads CASSEALWAGGRQDTQYF. The CDR3 region has the DNA TGTGCCAGCAGTGAAGCCCTTTGGGCGGGGGGGCGGCAAGATACGCAGTATTTT. J is TRBJ2-3 and V is TRBV6-1; 9 bases are shared with TRBD2. The V segment lost 0 bases and the J segment 5 bases; nucleotides outside the gene matches: 12. The CDR3 has 18 amino acids. Germline loops: CDR1 MNHNS, CDR2 SASEGT.

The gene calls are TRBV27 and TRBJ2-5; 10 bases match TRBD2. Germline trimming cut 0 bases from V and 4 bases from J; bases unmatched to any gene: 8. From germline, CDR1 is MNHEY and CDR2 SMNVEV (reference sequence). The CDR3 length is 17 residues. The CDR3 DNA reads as TGTGCCAGCAGTTTATCTACGGGACTAGCGACGCGAGAGACCCAGTACTTC. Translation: CASSLSTGLATRETQYF.

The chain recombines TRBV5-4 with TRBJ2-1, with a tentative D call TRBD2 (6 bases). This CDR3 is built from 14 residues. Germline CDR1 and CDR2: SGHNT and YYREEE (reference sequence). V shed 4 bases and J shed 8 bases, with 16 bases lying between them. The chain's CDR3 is CASSGDLDVDEQFF. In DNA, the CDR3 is TGTGCCAGCAGCGGGGACTTAGATGTCGATGAGCAGTTCTTC.

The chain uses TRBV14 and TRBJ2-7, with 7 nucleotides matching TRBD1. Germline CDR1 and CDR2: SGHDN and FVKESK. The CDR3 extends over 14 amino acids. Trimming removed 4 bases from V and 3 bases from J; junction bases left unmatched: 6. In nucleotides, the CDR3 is TGTGCCAGCAGCCGGACCGGGACAGTCTACGAGCAGTACTTC. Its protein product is CASSRTGTVYEQYF.

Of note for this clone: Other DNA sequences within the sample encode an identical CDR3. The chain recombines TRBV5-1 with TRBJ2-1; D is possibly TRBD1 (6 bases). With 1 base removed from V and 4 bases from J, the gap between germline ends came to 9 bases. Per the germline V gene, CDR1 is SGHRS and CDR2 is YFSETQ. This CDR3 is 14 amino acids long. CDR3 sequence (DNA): TGCGCCAGCAGCTTGACAGGGTCTTACAATGAGCAGTTCTTC. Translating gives CASSLTGSYNEQFF.

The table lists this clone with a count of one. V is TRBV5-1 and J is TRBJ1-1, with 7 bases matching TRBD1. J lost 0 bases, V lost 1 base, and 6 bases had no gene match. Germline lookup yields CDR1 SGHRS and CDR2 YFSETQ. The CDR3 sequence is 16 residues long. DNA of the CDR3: TGCGCCAGCAGCTTGCAGGCAGGGGGATTGAACACTGAAGCTTTCTTT. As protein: CASSLQAGGLNTEAFF.

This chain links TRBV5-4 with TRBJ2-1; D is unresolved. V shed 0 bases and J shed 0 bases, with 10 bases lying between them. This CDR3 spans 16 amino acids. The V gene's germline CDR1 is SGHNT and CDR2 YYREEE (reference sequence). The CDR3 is CASSLGLFSSYNEQFF. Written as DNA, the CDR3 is TGTGCCAGCAGCTTGGGACTGTTCAGCTCCTACAATGAGCAGTTCTTC.

The CDR3 loop is CATTGTGQSYGYTF. CDR3 DNA sequence: TGTGCCACCACGGGAACCGGCCAGAGTTATGGCTACACCTTC. The J gene is TRBJ1-2, the V gene TRBV19; D is uncertain. The length of the CDR3 is 14 residues. V lost 10 bases and J lost 5, with 20 bases in between. Germline CDR1 LNHDA, CDR2 SQIVND (reference sequence).

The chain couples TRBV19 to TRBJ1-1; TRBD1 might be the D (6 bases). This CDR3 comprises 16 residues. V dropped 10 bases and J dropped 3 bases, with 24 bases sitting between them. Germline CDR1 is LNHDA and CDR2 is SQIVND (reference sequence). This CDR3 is CATPYRDRLVDTEAFF. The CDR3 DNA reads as TGTGCCACCCCATACAGGGATAGGTTAGTGGACACTGAAGCTTTCTTT.

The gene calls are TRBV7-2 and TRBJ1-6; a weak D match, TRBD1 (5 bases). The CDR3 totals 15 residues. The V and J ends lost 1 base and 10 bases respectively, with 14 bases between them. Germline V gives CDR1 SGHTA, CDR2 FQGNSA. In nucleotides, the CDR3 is TGTGCCAGCAGCTTAGGGCAGGGTTATCGATCACCCCTCCACTTT. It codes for CASSLGQGYRSPLHF.

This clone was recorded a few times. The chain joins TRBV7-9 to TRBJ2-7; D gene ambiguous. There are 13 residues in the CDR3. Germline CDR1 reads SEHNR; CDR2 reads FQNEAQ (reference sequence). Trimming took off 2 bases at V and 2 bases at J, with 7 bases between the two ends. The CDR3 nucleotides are TGTGCCAGCAGCTTATCAGGCGCCTACGAGCAGTACTTC. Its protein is CASSLSGAYEQYF.

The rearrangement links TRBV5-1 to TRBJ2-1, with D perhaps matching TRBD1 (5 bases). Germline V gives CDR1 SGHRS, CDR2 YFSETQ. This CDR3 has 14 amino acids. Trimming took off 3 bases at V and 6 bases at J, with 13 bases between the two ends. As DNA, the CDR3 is TGCGCCAGCAGCTCCGGACAAAGTCCCAATGAGCAGTTCTTC. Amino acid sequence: CASSSGQSPNEQFF.

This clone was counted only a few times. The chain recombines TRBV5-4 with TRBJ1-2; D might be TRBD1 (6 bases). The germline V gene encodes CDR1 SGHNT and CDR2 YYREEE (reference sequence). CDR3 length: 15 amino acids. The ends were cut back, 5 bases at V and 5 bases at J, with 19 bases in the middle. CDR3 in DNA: TGTGCCAGCAGGGCGGGGGACACCAATCTTTATGGCTACACCTTC. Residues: CASRAGDTNLYGYTF.

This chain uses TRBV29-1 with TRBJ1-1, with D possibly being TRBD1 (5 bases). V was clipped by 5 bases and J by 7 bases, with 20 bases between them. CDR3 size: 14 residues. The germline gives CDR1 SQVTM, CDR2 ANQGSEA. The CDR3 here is CSVPVRANSGEAFF. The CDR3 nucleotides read TGCAGCGTTCCCGTCAGGGCTAATTCGGGTGAAGCTTTCTTT.

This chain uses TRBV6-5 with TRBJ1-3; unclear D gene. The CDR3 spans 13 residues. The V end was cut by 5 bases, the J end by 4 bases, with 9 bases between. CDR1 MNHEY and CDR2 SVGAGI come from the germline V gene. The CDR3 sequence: CASSRYLGNTIYF. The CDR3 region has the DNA TGTGCCAGCAGTCGGTATCTCGGAAACACCATATATTTT.

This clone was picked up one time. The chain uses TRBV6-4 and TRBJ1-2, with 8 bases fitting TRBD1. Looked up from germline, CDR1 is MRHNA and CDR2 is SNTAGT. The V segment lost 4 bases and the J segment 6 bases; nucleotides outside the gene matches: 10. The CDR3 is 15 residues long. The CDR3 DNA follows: TGTGCCAGCAGTGTCGAATCGACAGGGGAGCATGGCTACACCTTC. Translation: CASSVESTGEHGYTF.

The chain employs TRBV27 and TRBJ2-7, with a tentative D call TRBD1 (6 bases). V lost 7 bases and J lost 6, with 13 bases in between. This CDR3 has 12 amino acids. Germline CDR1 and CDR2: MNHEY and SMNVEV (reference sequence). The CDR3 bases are TGTGCCAGCATAGGCACAGGGTCCGAGCAGTACTTC. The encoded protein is CASIGTGSEQYF.

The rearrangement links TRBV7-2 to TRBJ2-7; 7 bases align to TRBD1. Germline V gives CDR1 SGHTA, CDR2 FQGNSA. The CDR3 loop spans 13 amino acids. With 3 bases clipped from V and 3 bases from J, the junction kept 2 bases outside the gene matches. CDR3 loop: CASSFGQDYEQYF. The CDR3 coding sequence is TGTGCCAGCAGCTTCGGACAGGACTACGAGCAGTACTTC.

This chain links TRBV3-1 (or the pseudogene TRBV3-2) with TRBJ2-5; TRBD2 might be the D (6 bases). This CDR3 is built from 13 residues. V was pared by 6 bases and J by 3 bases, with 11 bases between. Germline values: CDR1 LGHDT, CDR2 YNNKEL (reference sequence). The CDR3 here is CASSRDLEETQYF. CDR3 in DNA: TGTGCCAGCAGTCGGGACTTAGAAGAGACCCAGTACTTC.

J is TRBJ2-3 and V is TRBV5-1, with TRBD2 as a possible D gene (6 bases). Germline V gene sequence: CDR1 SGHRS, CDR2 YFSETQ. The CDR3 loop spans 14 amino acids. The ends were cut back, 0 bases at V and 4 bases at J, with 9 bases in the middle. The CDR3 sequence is CASSLGLESDTQYF. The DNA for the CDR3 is TGCGCCAGCAGCTTGGGACTAGAATCAGATACGCAGTATTTT.

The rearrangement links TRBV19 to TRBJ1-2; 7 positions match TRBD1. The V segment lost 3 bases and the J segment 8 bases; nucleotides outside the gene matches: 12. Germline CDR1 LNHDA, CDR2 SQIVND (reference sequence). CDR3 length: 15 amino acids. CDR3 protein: CASSMKRGPPGGYTF. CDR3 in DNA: TGTGCCAGTAGTATGAAAAGGGGGCCCCCGGGGGGCTACACCTTC.

Written as DNA, the CDR3 is TGCGCCAGCAGCCAAGACAGAAATTCACCCCTCCACTTT. As protein: CASSQDRNSPLHF. The V gene is TRBV4-1, the J gene TRBJ1-6; D unresolved. The CDR3 runs 13 residues. The V gene lost 0 bases and the J gene lost 7 bases, with 4 bases spanning the gap. Germline V gene sequence: CDR1 MGHRA, CDR2 YSYEKL.

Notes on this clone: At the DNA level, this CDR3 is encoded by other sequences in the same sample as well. The CDR3 coding sequence is TGTGCCAGCAGCCGACAGGGAGGCGAAAAACTGTTTTTT. It is translated as CASSRQGGEKLFF. The chain links TRBV16 to TRBJ1-4; 7 bases agree with TRBD1. The trim removed 4 bases at V and 8 bases at J, leaving 4 bases unmatched. There are 13 residues in the CDR3. Germline loops: CDR1 KGHSY, CDR2 FQNENV.

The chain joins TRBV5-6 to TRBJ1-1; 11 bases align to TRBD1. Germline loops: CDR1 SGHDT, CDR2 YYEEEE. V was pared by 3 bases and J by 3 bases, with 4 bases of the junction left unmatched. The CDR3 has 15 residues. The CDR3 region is CASSSGTGGYTEAFF. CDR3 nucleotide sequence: TGTGCCAGCAGCTCCGGGACAGGGGGATACACTGAAGCTTTCTTT.

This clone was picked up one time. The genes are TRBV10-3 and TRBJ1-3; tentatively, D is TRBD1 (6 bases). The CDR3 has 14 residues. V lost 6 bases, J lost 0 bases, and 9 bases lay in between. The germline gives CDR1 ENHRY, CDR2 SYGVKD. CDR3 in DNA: TGTGCCATCAGGGAGACAGGCTCTGGAAACACCATATATTTT. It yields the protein CAIRETGSGNTIYF.

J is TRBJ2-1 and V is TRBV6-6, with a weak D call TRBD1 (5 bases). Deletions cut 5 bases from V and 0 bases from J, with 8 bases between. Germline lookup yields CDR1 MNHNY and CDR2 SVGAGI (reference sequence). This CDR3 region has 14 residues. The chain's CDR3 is CASSVQGSYNEQFF. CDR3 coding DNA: TGTGCCAGCAGTGTCCAGGGCTCCTACAATGAGCAGTTCTTC.